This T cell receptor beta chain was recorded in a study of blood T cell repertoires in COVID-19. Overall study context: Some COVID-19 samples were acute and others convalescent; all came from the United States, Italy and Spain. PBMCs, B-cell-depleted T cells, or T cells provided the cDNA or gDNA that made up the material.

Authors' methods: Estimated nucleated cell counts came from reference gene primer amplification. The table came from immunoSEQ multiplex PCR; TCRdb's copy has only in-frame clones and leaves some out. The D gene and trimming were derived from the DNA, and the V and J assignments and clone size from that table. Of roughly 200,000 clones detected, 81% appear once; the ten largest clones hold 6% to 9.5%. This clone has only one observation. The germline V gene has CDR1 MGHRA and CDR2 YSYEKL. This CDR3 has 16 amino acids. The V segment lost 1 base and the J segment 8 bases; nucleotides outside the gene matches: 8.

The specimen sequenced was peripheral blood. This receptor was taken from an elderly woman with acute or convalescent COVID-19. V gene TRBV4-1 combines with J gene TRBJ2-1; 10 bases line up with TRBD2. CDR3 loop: CASSQAASGSYHEQFF. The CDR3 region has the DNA TGCGCCAGCAGCCAAGCTGCTAGCGGGAGTTATCATGAGCAGTTCTTC.